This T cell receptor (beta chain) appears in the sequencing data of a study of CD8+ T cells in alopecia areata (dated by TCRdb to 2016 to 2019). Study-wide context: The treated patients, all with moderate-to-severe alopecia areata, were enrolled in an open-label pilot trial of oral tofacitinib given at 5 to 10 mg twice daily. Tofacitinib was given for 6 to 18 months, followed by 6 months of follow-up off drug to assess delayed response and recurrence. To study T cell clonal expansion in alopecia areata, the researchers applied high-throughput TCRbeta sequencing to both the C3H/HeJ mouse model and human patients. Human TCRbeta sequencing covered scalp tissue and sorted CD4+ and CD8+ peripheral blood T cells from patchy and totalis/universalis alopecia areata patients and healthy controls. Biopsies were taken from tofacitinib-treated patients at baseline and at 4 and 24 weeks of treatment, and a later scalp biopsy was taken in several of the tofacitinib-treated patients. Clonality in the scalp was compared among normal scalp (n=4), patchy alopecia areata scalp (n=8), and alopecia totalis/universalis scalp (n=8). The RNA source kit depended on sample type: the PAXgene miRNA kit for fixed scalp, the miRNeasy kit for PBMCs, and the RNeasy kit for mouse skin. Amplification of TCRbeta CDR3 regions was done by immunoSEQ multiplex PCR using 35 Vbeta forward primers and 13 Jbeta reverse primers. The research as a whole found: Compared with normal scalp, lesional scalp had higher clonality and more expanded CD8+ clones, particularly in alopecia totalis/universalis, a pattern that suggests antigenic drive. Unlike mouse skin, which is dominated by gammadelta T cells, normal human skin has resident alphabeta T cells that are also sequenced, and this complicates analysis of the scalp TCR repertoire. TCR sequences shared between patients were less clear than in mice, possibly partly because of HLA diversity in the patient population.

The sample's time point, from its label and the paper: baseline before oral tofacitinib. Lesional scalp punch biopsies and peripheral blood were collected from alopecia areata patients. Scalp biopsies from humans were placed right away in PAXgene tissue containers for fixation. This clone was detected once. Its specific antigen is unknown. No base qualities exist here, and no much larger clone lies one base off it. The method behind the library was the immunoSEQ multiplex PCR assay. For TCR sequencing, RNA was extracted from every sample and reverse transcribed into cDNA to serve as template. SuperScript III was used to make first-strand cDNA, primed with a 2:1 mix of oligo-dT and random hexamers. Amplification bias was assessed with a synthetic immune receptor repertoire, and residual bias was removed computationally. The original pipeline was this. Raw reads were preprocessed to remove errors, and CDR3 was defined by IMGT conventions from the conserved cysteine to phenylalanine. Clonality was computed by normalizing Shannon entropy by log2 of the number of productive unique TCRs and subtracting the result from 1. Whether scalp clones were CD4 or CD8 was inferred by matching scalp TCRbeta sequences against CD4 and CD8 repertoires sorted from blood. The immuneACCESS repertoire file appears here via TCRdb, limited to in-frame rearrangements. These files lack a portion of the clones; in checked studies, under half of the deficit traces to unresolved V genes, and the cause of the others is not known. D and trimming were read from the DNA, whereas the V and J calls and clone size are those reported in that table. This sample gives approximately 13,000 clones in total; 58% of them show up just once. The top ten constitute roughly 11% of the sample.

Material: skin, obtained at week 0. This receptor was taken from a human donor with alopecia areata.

The CDR3 protein: CSVGLTSGGYNEQFF. The bases are TGCAGCGTCGGACTTACTAGCGGGGGGTACAATGAGCAGTTCTTC. This receptor chain uses TRBV29-1 and TRBJ2-1; TRBD2 lines up with 12 middle nucleotides. Including the terminal cysteine and phenylalanine, the CDR3 comprises 15 residues. The retained sequence is limited to the CDR3, 45 bases, with the frame set at the first base. CDR1 and CDR2 are drawn from the germline V gene: SQVTM, ANQGSEA. For this chain, trimming is 6 bases at the V end and 4 bases at the J end, and the number of junction bases without a gene match is 7.